This is a list of T cell receptor beta chains from one sample in a study of patients and donors after allogeneic stem cell transplantation. TCRdb passed the RT-PCR reads through MiXCR, listing each CDR3 protein once. The top ten hold 5% to 6.5% of the sample, which has 800,000 to 1,000,000 distinct CDR3 sequences, 15% to 20% seen once. The sequencing sample was made of blood, either unsorted or a sorted T cell fraction (not recorded which). The receptors were gathered from a human donor who was either an allogeneic HSCT recipient or a stem cell or donor lymphocyte infusion donor (not recorded which). It is not recorded whose cells these are; they may come from a transplant donor. CDR3s include the opening cysteine and the closing phenylalanine or tryptophan. D genes are given only for firm matches. Only part of the rows carry a size: once, few, many, or a class if the clone is expanded.

clone size	V gene	J gene	D gene	CDR3 DNA	CDR3 protein
few	TRBV11-2	TRBJ2-7	NA	TGTGCCAGCAGCTTCGTATCCGCGTTCTACGAGCAGTACTTC	CASSFVSAFYEQYF
NA	TRBV7-6	TRBJ2-2	NA	TGTGCCAGCAGCCCAGAGGGACCGCGCTATACGAACACCGGGGAGCTGTTTTTT	CASSPEGPRYTNTGELFF
few	TRBV5-1	TRBJ2-5	TRBD1	TGCGCCAGCAGCATTGCGGGACAGGGTGGCGAGACCCAGTACTTC	CASSIAGQGGETQYF
NA	TRBV5-5	TRBJ1-1	NA	TGTGCCAGCAGCTTGGCCGCGGAAAACACTGAAGCTTTCTTT	CASSLAAENTEAFF
NA	TRBV11-2	TRBJ1-3	NA	TGTCCCAGCAGCTTTGAGGGTGCTGGAAACACCATATATTTT	CPSSFEGAGNTIYF
NA	TRBV25-1	TRBJ2-7	TRBD1	TGTGCCAGCAGTGATCCGGGACAGTCCTACGAGCAGTACTTC	CASSDPGQSYEQYF
many	TRBV7-2	TRBJ1-5	NA	TGTGCCAGCAGCTTTGACGGAGATAGCAATCAGCCCCAGCATTTT	CASSFDGDSNQPQHF
NA	TRBV13	TRBJ2-7	TRBD2	TGTGCCAGCAGCCGTATCACAACTAGCGCATACTACGAGCAGTACTTC	CASSRITTSAYYEQYF
NA	TRBV29-1	TRBJ1-1	TRBD1	TGCAGCGTTGACGGACAGGGGTGGGCGAACACTGAAGCTTTCTTT	CSVDGQGWANTEAFF
NA	TRBV27	TRBJ1-1	NA	TGTGCCAGCAGTTTGGTTCCTCCATTTACACGCATGAACACTGAAGCTTTCTTT	CASSLVPPFTRMNTEAFF
many	TRBV20-1	TRBJ1-5	NA	TGCAGTGCTAGGGTGGGGGGGGACGGTCAAGGGCCCCAGCATTTT	CSARVGGDGQGPQHF
many	TRBV7-2	TRBJ1-2	NA	TGTGCCAGCAGCTTGGATCCAGGGCTGGGTGGCTACACCTTC	CASSLDPGLGGYTF
few	TRBV11-1	TRBJ2-2	NA	TGTGCCAGCAGCTTCTTACGGTCGGACGGGGAGCTGTTTTTT	CASSFLRSDGELFF
few	TRBV3-1	TRBJ2-7	TRBD2	TGTGCCAGCACCCCAGCGGGAGGGCCTTCCTACGAGCAGTACTTC	CASTPAGGPSYEQYF
NA	TRBV24-1	TRBJ2-3	NA	TGTGCCACCAGTGATAACGAATGGCCACGCACAGATACGCAGTATTTT	CATSDNEWPRTDTQYF
few	TRBV6-1	TRBJ2-1	NA	TGTGCTTCGGCTGGGAGCTCCTACAATGAGCAGTTCTTC	CASAGSSYNEQFF
NA	TRBV6-5	TRBJ1-1	NA	TGTGCCAGCAGTTACTCTTTGGCAGGGCAGGCCACTGAAGCTTTCTTT	CASSYSLAGQATEAFF
few	TRBV7-9	TRBJ1-3	NA	TGTGCTTTCACGGGGGACGCTGGAAACACCATATATTTT	CAFTGDAGNTIYF
few	TRBV11-2	TRBJ2-3	TRBD2	TGTGCCAGCAGCTTAGATTTAAGCGGGAGGGCCTCCGGCACAGATACGCAGTATTTT	CASSLDLSGRASGTDTQYF
few	TRBV6-1	TRBJ2-4	NA	TGTGCCAGCAGAACCTTAGCCAAAAACATTCAGTACTTC	CASRTLAKNIQYF
few	TRBV6-2/TRBV6-3	TRBJ2-2	NA	TGTGCCAGCGGCCTGCCGATTAACACCGGGGAGCTGTTTTTT	CASGLPINTGELFF
NA	TRBV28	TRBJ1-6	NA	TGTGCCAGCCAAGGACAGACGGTTGGTAATTCACCCCTCCACTTT	CASQGQTVGNSPLHF
NA	TRBV12-3/TRBV12-4	TRBJ2-7	TRBD2	TGTGCCAGCAGTCCCCCCAGCGGGAGCCACGAGCAGTACTTC	CASSPPSGSHEQYF
NA	TRBV2	TRBJ2-7	NA	TGTGCCAGCAGGGTCAGACTGGGGGCCTACGAGCAGTACTTC	CASRVRLGAYEQYF
many	TRBV12-3/TRBV12-4	TRBJ2-3	TRBD2	TGTGCCAGCAGTCCGGGACTAGCGGGAGATCCAGTCACGCAGTATTTT	CASSPGLAGDPVTQYF
few	TRBV5-1	TRBJ2-5	TRBD1	TGCGCCAGCAGCTGGGGGACGACCCGACAGGGGAGAGAGACCCAGTACTTC	CASSWGTTRQGRETQYF
few	TRBV30	TRBJ2-3	NA	TGTGCCTGGAGCATGATTGGACAGAAGGGTTCAGATACGCAGTATTTT	CAWSMIGQKGSDTQYF
many	TRBV12-3/TRBV12-4	TRBJ1-5	NA	TGTGCCAGCAGTCCGACGGGGGGCGATCAGCCCCAGCATTTT	CASSPTGGDQPQHF
few	TRBV6-5	TRBJ1-5	NA	TGTGCCAGCAGTTACGGCATTGATAGCAATCAGCCCCAGCATTTT	CASSYGIDSNQPQHF
NA	TRBV2	TRBJ1-2	NA	TGTGCCAGCAGTGAATCGTTGGGGCAGGGCTACACCTTC	CASSESLGQGYTF
NA	TRBV7-8	TRBJ2-7	TRBD1	TGTGCCAGCAGCCAACCCGACAGGGCACGAAAGGAGCAGTACTTC	CASSQPDRARKEQYF